This T cell receptor (beta chain) was sequenced during a study of T cells expressing NK-cell markers. The study, taken as a whole, reports: HCMV specificity was not established for the expanded NKG2C+ T cell clones.

Generation of TCR beta cDNA was performed by 5'RACE template switching incorporating UMIs. TCRdb reworked the 5' RACE reads into one entry per CDR3 protein, no DNA. This sample's table has around 380,000 distinct CDR3 sequences. On this clonotype itself: Its antigen remains unidentified.

The source is a woman in her fifties or sixties in good health. Sequencing input: blood T cells: a sorted CD56 or NKG2C T cell subset, CD4+ or CD8+ T cells, or bulk PBMC T cells (not recorded which).

The CDR3 reads CASSNPWRSGYTDTQHF. The gene calls are TRBV19 and TRBJ2-3; TCRdb proposes TRBD1, but this gene call is untestable without DNA. CDR1 is LNHDA, CDR2 SQIVND, per germline (reference sequence). The CDR3 contains 17 residues.